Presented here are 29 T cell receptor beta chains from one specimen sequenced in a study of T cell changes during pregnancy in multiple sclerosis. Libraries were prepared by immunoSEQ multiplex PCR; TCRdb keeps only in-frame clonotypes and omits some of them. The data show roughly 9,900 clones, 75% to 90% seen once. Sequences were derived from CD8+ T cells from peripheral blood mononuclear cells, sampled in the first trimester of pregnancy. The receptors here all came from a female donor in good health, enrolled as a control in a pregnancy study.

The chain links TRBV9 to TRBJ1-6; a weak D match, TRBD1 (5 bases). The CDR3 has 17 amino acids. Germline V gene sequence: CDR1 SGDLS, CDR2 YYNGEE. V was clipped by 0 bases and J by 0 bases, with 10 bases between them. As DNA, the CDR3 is TGTGCCAGCAGCGTAGGGGGCAGATTCTCCTATAATTCACCCCTCCACTTT. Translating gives CASSVGGRFSYNSPLHF.

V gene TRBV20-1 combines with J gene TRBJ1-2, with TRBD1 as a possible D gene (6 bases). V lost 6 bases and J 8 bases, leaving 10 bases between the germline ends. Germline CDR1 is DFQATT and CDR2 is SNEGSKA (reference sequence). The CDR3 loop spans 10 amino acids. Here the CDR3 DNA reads TGCAGTGCGGGGGGGCCCGGCTACACCTTC. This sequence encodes CSAGGPGYTF.

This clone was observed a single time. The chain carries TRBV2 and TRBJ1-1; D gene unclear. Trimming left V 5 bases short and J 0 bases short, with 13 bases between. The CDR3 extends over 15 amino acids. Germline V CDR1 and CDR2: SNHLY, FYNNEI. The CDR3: CASSSAVPLNTEAFF. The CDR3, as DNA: TGTGCCAGCAGTTCGGCGGTGCCTCTGAACACTGAAGCTTTCTTT.

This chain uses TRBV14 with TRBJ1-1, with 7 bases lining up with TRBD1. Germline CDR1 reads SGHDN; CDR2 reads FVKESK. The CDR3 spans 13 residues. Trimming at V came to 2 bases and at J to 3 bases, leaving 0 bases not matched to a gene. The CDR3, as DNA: TGTGCCAGCAGCCAACAGGGGGACACTGAAGCTTTCTTT. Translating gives CASSQQGDTEAFF.

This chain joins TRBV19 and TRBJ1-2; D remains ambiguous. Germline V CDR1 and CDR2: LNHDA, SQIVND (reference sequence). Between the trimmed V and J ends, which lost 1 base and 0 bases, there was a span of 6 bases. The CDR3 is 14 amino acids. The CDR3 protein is CASSIGPANYGYTF. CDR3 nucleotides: TGTGCCAGTAGTATAGGCCCAGCTAACTATGGCTACACCTTC.

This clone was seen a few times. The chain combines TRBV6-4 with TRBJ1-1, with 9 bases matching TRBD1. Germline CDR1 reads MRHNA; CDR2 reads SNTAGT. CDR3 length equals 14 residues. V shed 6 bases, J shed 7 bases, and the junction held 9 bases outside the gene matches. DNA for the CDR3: TGTGCCAGCAGCGGACAGGGGACGCTTCATGAAGCTTTCTTT. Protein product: CASSGQGTLHEAFF.

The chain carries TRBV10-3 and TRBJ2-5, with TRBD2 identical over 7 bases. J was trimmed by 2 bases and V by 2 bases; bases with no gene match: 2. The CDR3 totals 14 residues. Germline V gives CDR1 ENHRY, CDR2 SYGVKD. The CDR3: CAISEPGLQETQYF. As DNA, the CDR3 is TGTGCCATCAGTGAGCCGGGACTACAAGAGACCCAGTACTTC.

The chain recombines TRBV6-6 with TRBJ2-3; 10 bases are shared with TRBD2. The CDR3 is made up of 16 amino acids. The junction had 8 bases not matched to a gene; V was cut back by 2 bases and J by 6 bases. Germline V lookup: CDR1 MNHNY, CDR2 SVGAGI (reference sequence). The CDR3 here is CASSYPSGGLGDTQYF. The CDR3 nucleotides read TGTGCCAGCAGTTACCCTAGCGGGGGCCTGGGGGATACGCAGTATTTT.

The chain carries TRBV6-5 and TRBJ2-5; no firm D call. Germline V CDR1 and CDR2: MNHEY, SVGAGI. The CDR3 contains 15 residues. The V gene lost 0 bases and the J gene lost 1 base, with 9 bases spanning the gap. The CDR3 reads CASSYSRHIQETQYF. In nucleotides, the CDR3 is TGTGCCAGCAGTTACTCGAGACATATCCAAGAGACCCAGTACTTC.

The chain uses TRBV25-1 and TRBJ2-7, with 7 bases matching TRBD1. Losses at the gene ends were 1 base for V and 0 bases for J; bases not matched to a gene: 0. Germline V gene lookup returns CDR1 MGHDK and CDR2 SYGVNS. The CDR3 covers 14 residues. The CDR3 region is CASSEWDSSYEQYF. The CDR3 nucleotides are TGTGCCAGCAGTGAATGGGACAGCTCCTACGAGCAGTACTTC.

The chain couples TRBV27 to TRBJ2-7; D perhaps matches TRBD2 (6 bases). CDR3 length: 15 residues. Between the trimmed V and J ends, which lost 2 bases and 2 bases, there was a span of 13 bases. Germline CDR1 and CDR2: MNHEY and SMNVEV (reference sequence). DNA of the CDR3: TGTGCCAGCAGTTTAAAACTAGGCGGGACCTACGAGCAGTACTTC. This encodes CASSLKLGGTYEQYF.

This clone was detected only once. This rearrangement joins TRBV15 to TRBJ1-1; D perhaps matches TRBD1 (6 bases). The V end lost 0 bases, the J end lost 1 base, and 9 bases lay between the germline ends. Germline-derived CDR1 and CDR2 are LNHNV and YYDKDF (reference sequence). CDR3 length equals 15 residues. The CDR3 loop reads CATSRDLGQNTEAFF. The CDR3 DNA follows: TGTGCCACCAGCAGAGATTTGGGACAGAACACTGAAGCTTTCTTT.

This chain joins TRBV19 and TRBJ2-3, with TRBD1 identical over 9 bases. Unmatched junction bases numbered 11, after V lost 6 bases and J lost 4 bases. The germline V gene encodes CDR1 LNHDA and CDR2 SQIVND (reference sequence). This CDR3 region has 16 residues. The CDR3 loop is CASSVPGQGFPDTQYF. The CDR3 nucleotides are TGTGCCAGTAGCGTACCGGGACAGGGTTTTCCAGATACGCAGTATTTT.

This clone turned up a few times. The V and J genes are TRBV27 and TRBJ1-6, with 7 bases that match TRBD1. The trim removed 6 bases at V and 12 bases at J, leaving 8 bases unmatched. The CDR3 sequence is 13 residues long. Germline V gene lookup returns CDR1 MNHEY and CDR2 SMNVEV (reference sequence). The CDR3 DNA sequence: TGTGCCAGCAGCGCAGGGGGGTTTGGACCCCTCCACTTT. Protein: CASSAGGFGPLHF.

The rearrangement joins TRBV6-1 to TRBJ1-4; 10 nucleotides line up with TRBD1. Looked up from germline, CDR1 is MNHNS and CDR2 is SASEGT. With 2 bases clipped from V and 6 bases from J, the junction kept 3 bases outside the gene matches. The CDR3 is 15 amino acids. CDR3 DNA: TGTGCCAGCAGTGAACTGACAGGGGGCGATGAAAAACTGTTTTTT. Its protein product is CASSELTGGDEKLFF.

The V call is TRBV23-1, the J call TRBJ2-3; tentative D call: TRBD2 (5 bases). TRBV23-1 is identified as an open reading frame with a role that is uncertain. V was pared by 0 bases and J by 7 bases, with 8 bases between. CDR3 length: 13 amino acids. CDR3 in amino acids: CASSQSEGNTQYF. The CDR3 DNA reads TGCGCCAGCAGTCAATCCGAGGGTAATACGCAGTATTTT.

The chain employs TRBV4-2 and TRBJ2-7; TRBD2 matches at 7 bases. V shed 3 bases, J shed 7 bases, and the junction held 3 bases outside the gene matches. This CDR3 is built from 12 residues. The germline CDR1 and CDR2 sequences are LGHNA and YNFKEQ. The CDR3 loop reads CASSHLGGEQYF. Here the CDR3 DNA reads TGTGCCAGCAGCCACCTCGGGGGGGAGCAGTACTTC.

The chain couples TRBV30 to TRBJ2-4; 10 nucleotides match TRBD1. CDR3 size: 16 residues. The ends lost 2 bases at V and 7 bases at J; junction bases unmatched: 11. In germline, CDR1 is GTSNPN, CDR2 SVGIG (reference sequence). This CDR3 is CAWSSIVGQGGNIQYF. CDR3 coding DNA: TGTGCCTGGAGTTCCATCGTCGGACAGGGGGGGAACATTCAGTACTTC.

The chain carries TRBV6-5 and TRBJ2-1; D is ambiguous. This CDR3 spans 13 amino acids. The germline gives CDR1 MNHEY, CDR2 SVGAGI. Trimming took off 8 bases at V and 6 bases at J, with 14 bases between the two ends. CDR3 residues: CASSLLSRNEQFF. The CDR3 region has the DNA TGTGCCAGCTCCCTTTTGAGCCGCAATGAGCAGTTCTTC.

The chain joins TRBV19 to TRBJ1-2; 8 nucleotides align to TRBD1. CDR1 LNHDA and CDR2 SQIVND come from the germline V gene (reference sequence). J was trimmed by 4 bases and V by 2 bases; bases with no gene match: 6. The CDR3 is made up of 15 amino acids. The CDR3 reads CASSITGGPSYGYTF. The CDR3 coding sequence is TGTGCCAGTAGTATAACAGGGGGACCGTCCTATGGCTACACCTTC.

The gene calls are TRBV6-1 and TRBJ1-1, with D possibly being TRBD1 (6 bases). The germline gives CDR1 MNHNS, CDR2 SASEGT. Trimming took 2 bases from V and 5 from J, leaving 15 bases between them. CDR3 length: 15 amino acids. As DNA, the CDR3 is TGTGCCAGCAGTGAACAAGCAGGGGAGGGGACTGAAGCTTTCTTT. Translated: CASSEQAGEGTEAFF.

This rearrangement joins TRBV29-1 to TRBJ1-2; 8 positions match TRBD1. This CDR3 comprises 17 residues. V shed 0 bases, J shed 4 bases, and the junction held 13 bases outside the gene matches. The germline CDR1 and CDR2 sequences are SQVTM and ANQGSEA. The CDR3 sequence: CSVEDPRVQGGGYGYTF. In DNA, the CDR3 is TGCAGCGTTGAAGATCCTAGGGTACAGGGGGGCGGCTATGGCTACACCTTC.

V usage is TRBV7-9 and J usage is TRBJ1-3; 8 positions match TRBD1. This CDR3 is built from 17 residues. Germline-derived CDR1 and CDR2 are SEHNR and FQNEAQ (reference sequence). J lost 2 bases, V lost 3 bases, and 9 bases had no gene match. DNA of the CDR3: TGTGCCAGCAGCTTTATCATGACAGGGGAACCTGGAAACACCATATATTTT. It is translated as CASSFIMTGEPGNTIYF.

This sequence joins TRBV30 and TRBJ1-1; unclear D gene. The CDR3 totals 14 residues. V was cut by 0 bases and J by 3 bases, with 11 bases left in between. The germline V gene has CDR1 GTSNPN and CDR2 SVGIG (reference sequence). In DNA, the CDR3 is TGTGCCTGGAGTGTACTGGAGGGTTACACTGAAGCTTTCTTT. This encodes CAWSVLEGYTEAFF. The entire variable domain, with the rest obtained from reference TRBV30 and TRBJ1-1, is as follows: SQTIHQWPATLVQPVGSPLSLECTVEGTSNPNLYWYRQAAGRGLQLLFYSVGIGQISSEVPQNLSASRPQDRQFILSSKKLLLSDSGFYLCAWSVLEGYTEAFFGQGTRLTVV.

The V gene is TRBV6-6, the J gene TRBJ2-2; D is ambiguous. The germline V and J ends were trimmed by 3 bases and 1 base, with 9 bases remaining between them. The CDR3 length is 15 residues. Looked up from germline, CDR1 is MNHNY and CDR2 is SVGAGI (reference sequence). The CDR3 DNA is TGTGCCAGCAGTTATGGTGCGGAGAACACCGGGGAGCTGTTTTTT. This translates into CASSYGAENTGELFF.

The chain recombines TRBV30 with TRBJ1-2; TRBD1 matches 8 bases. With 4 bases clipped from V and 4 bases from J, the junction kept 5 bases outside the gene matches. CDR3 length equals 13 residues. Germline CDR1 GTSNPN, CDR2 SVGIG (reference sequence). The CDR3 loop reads CAWNDGTGYGYTF. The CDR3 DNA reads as TGTGCCTGGAACGACGGGACAGGCTATGGCTACACCTTC. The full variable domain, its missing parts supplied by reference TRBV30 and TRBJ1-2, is SQTIHQWPATLVQPVGSPLSLECTVEGTSNPNLYWYRQAAGRGLQLLFYSVGIGQISSEVPQNLSASRPQDRQFILSSKKLLLSDSGFYLCAWNDGTGYGYTFGSGTRLTVV.

As DNA, the CDR3 is TGTGCCAGCAGCGTAGATTTAGCGAACACTGAAGCTTTCTTT. Its translation: CASSVDLANTEAFF. This chain uses TRBV9 with TRBJ1-1; D ambiguous. V lost 0 bases to trimming and J lost 1 base, with 7 bases between them. The CDR3 length is 14 residues. CDR1 and CDR2 (germline): SGDLS, YYNGEE.

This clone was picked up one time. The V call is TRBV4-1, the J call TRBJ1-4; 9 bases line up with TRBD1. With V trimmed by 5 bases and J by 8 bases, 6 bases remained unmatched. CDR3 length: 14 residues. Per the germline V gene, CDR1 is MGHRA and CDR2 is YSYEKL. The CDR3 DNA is TGCGCCAGCAGCTTCGGGACAGGGTACGAAAAACTGTTTTTT. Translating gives CASSFGTGYEKLFF.

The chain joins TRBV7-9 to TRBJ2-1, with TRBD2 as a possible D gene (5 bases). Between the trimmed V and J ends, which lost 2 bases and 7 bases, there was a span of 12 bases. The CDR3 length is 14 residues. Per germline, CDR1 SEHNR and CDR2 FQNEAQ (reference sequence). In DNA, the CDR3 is TGTGCCAGCAGCTTACCCCCAACGGGGAATGAGCAGTTCTTC. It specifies CASSLPPTGNEQFF.